The 18 T cell receptor beta chains reported below all come from one sample, sequenced in a study of control samples from healthy donors and cancer patients. Clones were read by immunoSEQ multiplex PCR, and TCRdb kept only the in-frame ones, dropping some. The table records some 120,000 clones, roughly 90% of them present only once. The sample comprised blood. These receptor sequences come from a man younger than 30 in good health.

The V call is TRBV7-3, the J call TRBJ2-5; D perhaps matches TRBD1 (5 bases). This CDR3 comprises 14 residues. Looked up from germline, CDR1 is SGHTA and CDR2 is FQGTGA. V shed 3 bases and J shed 1 base, with 9 bases lying between them. The DNA of the CDR3 is TGTGCCAGCAGCTTTAGTAGGGGCCAAGAGACCCAGTACTTC. As protein: CASSFSRGQETQYF.

The gene calls are TRBV3-1 (or the pseudogene TRBV3-2) and TRBJ1-5; weak D call: TRBD1 (6 bases). V lost 1 base and J lost 7, with 14 bases in between. Germline V gene lookup returns CDR1 LGHDT and CDR2 YNNKEL (reference sequence). CDR3 size: 15 residues. In DNA, the CDR3 is TGTGCCAGCAGCCAAGGGGGCAGGGGAGGGCAGCCCCAGCATTTT. Protein: CASSQGGRGGQPQHF.

The V gene is TRBV30, the J gene TRBJ2-3; D is tentatively TRBD1 or TRBD2 (6 bases each). Germline loops: CDR1 GTSNPN, CDR2 SVGIG (reference sequence). V lost 2 bases and J 0 bases, leaving 12 bases between the germline ends. CDR3 length: 15 residues. The CDR3 loop is CAWSRGEASTDTQYF. In nucleotides, the CDR3 is TGTGCCTGGAGTAGGGGGGAGGCGAGCACAGATACGCAGTATTTT.

The chain uses TRBV2 and TRBJ1-2, with 9 bases identical to TRBD1. Germline V gene lookup returns CDR1 SNHLY and CDR2 FYNNEI. The CDR3 covers 15 residues. Trimming at V came to 0 bases and at J to 6 bases, leaving 5 bases not matched to a gene. The CDR3 DNA is TGTGCCAGCAGTGAAGCGCTGTACAGGGGGCATGGCTACACCTTC. As protein: CASSEALYRGHGYTF.

V and J are TRBV5-1 and TRBJ2-1; 9 bases line up with TRBD2. The CDR3 has 20 residues. Germline-derived CDR1 and CDR2 are SGHRS and YFSETQ. J was trimmed by 1 base and V by 2 bases; bases with no gene match: 16. The CDR3 spells CASSFWVGTSGRNSYNEQFF. DNA of the CDR3: TGCGCCAGCAGCTTCTGGGTTGGAACTAGCGGGCGTAATTCCTACAATGAGCAGTTCTTC.

This rearrangement joins TRBV27 to TRBJ1-2, with a weak D call TRBD1 (6 bases). The V and J ends lost 6 bases and 0 bases respectively, with 17 bases between them. CDR3 length: 16 amino acids. The germline CDR1 and CDR2 sequences are MNHEY and SMNVEV (reference sequence). The CDR3 protein is CASRRTGTLSNYGYTF. CDR3 DNA: TGTGCCAGCAGAAGGACCGGGACACTTTCTAACTATGGCTACACCTTC.

The V gene is TRBV4-2, the J gene TRBJ2-1, with D unclear. The CDR3 covers 14 residues. Trimming removed 1 base at V and 2 bases at J, with 6 bases between. From germline, CDR1 is LGHNA and CDR2 YNFKEQ. The CDR3 sequence: CASSQGGTYNEQFF. The CDR3 DNA follows: TGTGCCAGCAGCCAAGGCGGAACCTACAATGAGCAGTTCTTC.

The chain couples TRBV6-4 to TRBJ1-1, with D possibly TRBD1 on 5 matching bases. The CDR3 consists of 16 residues. Trimming took off 4 bases at V and 1 base at J, with 16 bases between the two ends. The germline V gene encodes CDR1 MRHNA and CDR2 SNTAGT. The CDR3 nucleotides are TGTGCCAGCAGTGGGACGGGACCGATCGGGAACACTGAAGCTTTCTTT. It codes for CASSGTGPIGNTEAFF.

This sequence joins TRBV9 and TRBJ1-1, with D possibly matching TRBD1 (6 bases). Trimming cost V 1 base and J 5 bases, with 9 bases left between them. The V gene's germline CDR1 is SGDLS and CDR2 YYNGEE. CDR3 length: 13 amino acids. The CDR3 loop is CASSVQGRTEAFF. CDR3 coding DNA: TGTGCCAGCAGCGTACAGGGGAGGACTGAAGCTTTCTTT.

This clone was recorded once. The chain uses TRBV29-1 and TRBJ2-1, with 9 positions matching TRBD2. The CDR3 length is 17 residues. The V gene's germline CDR1 is SQVTM and CDR2 ANQGSEA. The V gene end was trimmed by 7 bases and the J gene end by 0 bases; junction bases not matched to a gene: 13. The CDR3 DNA is TGCAGCGACCGAGGTCTAGCGGGACCAAGCTCCTACAATGAGCAGTTCTTC. It yields the protein CSDRGLAGPSSYNEQFF.

The chain recombines TRBV5-1 with TRBJ2-1; possibly TRBD2 for D (6 bases). The CDR3 consists of 15 residues. The V gene's germline CDR1 is SGHRS and CDR2 YFSETQ. Trimming took off 0 bases at V and 7 bases at J, with 14 bases between the two ends. In DNA, the CDR3 is TGCGCCAGCAGCTTGGAGCCCCGCGGGGAGAATGAGCAGTTCTTC. The encoded protein is CASSLEPRGENEQFF.

The V gene is TRBV29-1, the J gene TRBJ2-3; TRBD1 or TRBD2 may be the D gene (5 bases each). CDR3 length equals 16 residues. CDR1 and CDR2 from the germline V gene are SQVTM and ANQGSEA. V lost 1 base to trimming and J lost 0 bases, with 14 bases between them. CDR3 residues: CSVEGGTPTSTDTQYF. For the CDR3, the DNA is TGCAGCGTTGAAGGAGGGACGCCAACTAGCACAGATACGCAGTATTTT.

V and J are TRBV9 and TRBJ2-5; 8 bases are a match to TRBD2. Looked up from germline, CDR1 is SGDLS and CDR2 is YYNGEE. The J segment lost 2 bases and the V segment lost 4 bases, leaving 7 bases of the junction unmatched. The CDR3 contains 15 residues. The CDR3 nucleotides are TGTGCCAGCAGCCCCCGGGCGGGAGGACAAGAGACCCAGTACTTC. Its protein product is CASSPRAGGQETQYF.

The genes are TRBV6-1 and TRBJ2-4; TRBD1 might be the D (6 bases). V dropped 3 bases and J dropped 8 bases, with 8 bases sitting between them. This CDR3 is 12 amino acids long. Germline-derived CDR1 and CDR2 are MNHNS and SASEGT. CDR3 loop: CASSDNRDIQYF. DNA for the CDR3: TGTGCCAGCAGTGACAACAGGGACATTCAGTACTTC.

V gene TRBV7-9 combines with J gene TRBJ2-7; TRBD1 agrees at 7 bases. There are 12 residues in the CDR3. In germline, CDR1 is SEHNR, CDR2 FQNEAQ (reference sequence). V dropped 5 bases and J dropped 6; count of bases not matched to a gene: 4. The CDR3 spells CASSPTGTEQYF. The CDR3 DNA follows: TGTGCCAGCAGCCCGACAGGGACCGAGCAGTACTTC. Combining the CDR3 with reference TRBV7-9 and TRBJ2-7 gives the whole variable domain DTGVSQNPRHKITKRGQNVTFRCDPISEHNRLYWYRQTLGQGPEFLTYFQNEAQLEKSRLLSDRFSAERPKGSFSTLEIQRTEQGDSAMYLCASSPTGTEQYFGPGTRLTVT.

This sequence joins TRBV7-9 and TRBJ2-1, with D unclear. Germline CDR1 reads SEHNR; CDR2 reads FQNEAQ (reference sequence). The CDR3 spans 15 residues. The V end lost 5 bases, the J end lost 1 base, and 12 bases lay between the germline ends. The CDR3 spells CASSPLGGSYNEQFF. The CDR3 DNA reads TGTGCCAGCAGCCCCCTCGGCGGTTCCTACAATGAGCAGTTCTTC. The variable domain in full, completed from reference TRBV7-9 and TRBJ2-1, reads DTGVSQNPRHKITKRGQNVTFRCDPISEHNRLYWYRQTLGQGPEFLTYFQNEAQLEKSRLLSDRFSAERPKGSFSTLEIQRTEQGDSAMYLCASSPLGGSYNEQFFGPGTRLTVL.

The chain has TRBV10-3 and TRBJ1-4, with 7 bases matching TRBD1. CDR3 length: 14 residues. J gave up 8 bases and V 6 bases, and 9 bases lay outside the gene matches. Germline CDR1 is ENHRY and CDR2 is SYGVKD. The CDR3 spells CAIRRTGPREKLFF. CDR3 nucleotide sequence: TGTGCCATCAGAAGGACAGGCCCAAGGGAAAAACTGTTTTTT.

The V and J genes are TRBV19 and TRBJ2-1; D call uncertain. The CDR3 loop spans 11 amino acids. V shed 5 bases and J shed 4 bases, with 3 bases lying between them. The germline gives CDR1 LNHDA, CDR2 SQIVND (reference sequence). CDR3 region: CASSAYNEQFF. CDR3 DNA: TGTGCCAGTAGTGCGTACAATGAGCAGTTCTTC.